This TCR beta chain was recovered during a study of TIL therapy for anti-PD-1-resistant metastatic lung cancer (dated by TCRdb to 2020 to 2022). Looking at the study overall: Tumors were harvested before any PD-1/PD-L1 blockade; patients then received nivolumab, and those progressing received lymphodepletion, expanded TIL infusion and IL-2. Among the enrolled patients, the median age was roughly 50 years (range about 35-75), and the median tumor PD-L1 proportion score was roughly 6%. The cohort was predominantly lung adenocarcinoma, with several EGFR-mutant and two ALK-rearranged tumors, and half of patients were current or former smokers. A median non-synonymous tumor mutation burden of approximately 1.4 mutations per megabase was determined across the cohort by whole-exome sequencing. Tumor and peripheral blood T cell receptor beta sequencing was used to track clonotypes across tumor, expanded TIL product and serial blood samples. Overall results and qualifications from the work: Clonotypes from the infused TIL partially replaced the baseline peripheral repertoire and then declined over months, and persistence showed no apparent association with response. The cohort was highly selected, including more treatment-naive, never-smoker and oncogene-addicted patients than is typical, which limits generalizability. The study protocol defined all tumor marker inferences as exploratory.

The time point label corresponds to: pre-treatment sample, taken before nivolumab and TIL therapy. A phase I trial run at two centers enrolled adults with stage 4 NSCLC between October 2017 and January 2020. Samples came from a single-arm, open-label phase I trial of tumor-infiltrating lymphocyte therapy with nivolumab in advanced non-small cell lung cancer. Blood mononuclear cells from EDTA tubes were separated on a Ficoll gradient and snap-frozen as pellets, and DNA was extracted from the cells using a Qiagen mini-prep kit. For this clone: The specificity of this receptor is unknown. Within one base of it there is no much larger clone, and no base qualities were kept.

The immunoSEQ v3 hsTCRB kit was used to amplify TCR beta CDR3 regions from genomic DNA through bias-controlled multiplex PCR. The TCR libraries were sequenced on an Illumina NextSeq 500 to about 2.1 million read pairs for survey level or about 4.5-6.5 million read pairs for deep level. The paper's data handling went like this. The immunoSEQ Analyzer software assigned V, D and J genes, filtered out non-productive sequences, and reported clonality. Repertoires of infused TIL and blood were compared using productive Simpson clonality and the Morisita overlap index of productive TRB rearrangements. Absolute clonotype counts in blood were estimated by multiplying the lymphocyte count by the CD3+ fraction and by the productive frequency of the clone. The immuneACCESS repertoire file appears here via TCRdb, limited to in-frame rearrangements. These files lack a portion of the clones; in checked studies, under half of the deficit traces to unresolved V genes, and the cause of the others is not known. V and J calls and clone size follow that table, whereas D and trimming were derived from the DNA. The sample profile shows 35,000 to 55,000 clones; around 79% of them were found once. The ten biggest clones cover over 13% of the sample.

This clonotype was sampled from a man in his 70s with non-small cell lung cancer. Specimen: blood, collected at baseline.

DNA sequence: TGTGCCAGCAGCCTCGACAGAGACACAGATACGCAGTATTTT. Its protein reads: CASSLDRDTDTQYF. This chain joins TRBV7-9 to TRBJ2-3; the best D guess is TRBD1, with 5 bases matching. CDR1 and CDR2, looked up from the germline V gene (reference sequence), are SEHNR and FQNEAQ. Relative to germline, V is 5 bases shorter and J is 2 bases shorter, with 11 bases between their ends. The cysteine opens and the phenylalanine closes a CDR3 of 14 amino acids. The only DNA kept is the CDR3, 42 bases in frame from the first base.